The rows below give T cell receptor beta chains drawn from one sample of a study of T cell clones after liver transplantation. Profiling relied on immunoSEQ multiplex PCR, and the TCRdb table lists in-frame clones only, not all of them. Altogether roughly 18,000 clones are present, around 89% being singletons, with the ten largest covering over 10%. The sample here was CD8+ T cells from blood, taken approximately 45 months after liver transplant. These receptors originate from a human patient who received a liver transplant. Part of the T cell pool may stem from the graft donor. CDR3s include the opening cysteine and the closing phenylalanine or tryptophan. Fields, in order: V gene, D gene, J gene, clone size, CDR3 protein, CDR3 DNA. D genes are given only for firm matches. Clone size appears in some rows only: once, few, many, or a class for an expanded clone.

TRBV7-3	.	TRBJ2-5	.	CASSLGRAETQYF	TGTGCCAGCAGCTTAGGTAGGGCGGAGACCCAGTACTTC
TRBV6-5	.	TRBJ2-7	.	CASRELDSSYEQYF	TGTGCCAGCAGGGAACTGGACAGCTCCTACGAGCAGTACTTC
TRBV19	.	TRBJ1-2	once	CASSITGSSSYGYTF	TGTGCCAGTAGTATAACAGGGAGCAGTTCCTATGGCTACACCTTC
TRBV5-8	.	TRBJ2-7	.	CASSLRTHEQYF	TGTGCCAGCAGCTTGCGAACGCACGAGCAGTACTTC
TRBV27	.	TRBJ2-3	.	CASTPGSYENTQYF	TGTGCCAGTACACCCGGGTCCTATGAAAATACGCAGTATTTT
TRBV5-1	.	TRBJ2-7	.	CASSGGPYEQYF	TGCGCCAGCAGCGGGGGGCCCTACGAGCAGTACTTC
TRBV10-3	TRBD2	TRBJ2-1	.	CAISPGTSGSGNYNEQFF	TGTGCCATCAGTCCTGGGACTAGCGGGAGTGGGAACTACAATGAGCAGTTCTTC
TRBV7-2	.	TRBJ2-1	.	CASSLGGSTYNEQFF	TGTGCCAGCAGCTTAGGGGGGAGCACCTACAATGAGCAGTTCTTC
TRBV27	.	TRBJ2-7	.	CASIGGNEQYF	TGTGCCAGCATCGGGGGAAACGAGCAGTACTTC
TRBV6-6	.	TRBJ1-1	.	CASTYRRGGVTEAFF	TGTGCCAGCACCTACAGAAGAGGGGGTGTGACTGAAGCTTTCTTT
TRBV19	.	TRBJ2-1	.	CASSPTYNEQFF	TGTGCCAGTAGTCCAACATACAATGAGCAGTTCTTC
TRBV6-5	.	TRBJ2-7	.	CASSPTMGYEQYF	TGTGCCAGCAGCCCCACCATGGGCTACGAGCAGTACTTC
TRBV7-2	.	TRBJ2-7	.	CASSPDWFETYEQYF	TGTGCCAGCAGCCCCGACTGGTTCGAGACGTACGAGCAGTACTTC
TRBV2	TRBD1	TRBJ2-7	.	CASSEAAYGTAYEQYF	TGTGCCAGCAGTGAAGCTGCGTATGGGACAGCCTACGAGCAGTACTTC
TRBV27	TRBD1	TRBJ2-2	.	CASSSPTGVNTGELFF	TGTGCCAGCAGTTCCCCCACAGGGGTTAACACCGGGGAGCTGTTTTTT
TRBV29-1	.	TRBJ1-1	.	CSAGQPVTEAFF	TGCAGCGCGGGACAACCGGTCACTGAAGCTTTCTTT
TRBV30	.	TRBJ2-1	.	CAWSAGDEQFF	TGTGCCTGGAGTGCCGGCGATGAGCAGTTCTTC
TRBV7-6	.	TRBJ2-2	.	CASSLGAGELFF	TGTGCCAGCAGCTTGGGAGCCGGGGAGCTGTTTTTT
TRBV5-4	.	TRBJ1-5	once	CASSFGNQPQHF	TGTGCCAGCAGCTTCGGTAATCAGCCCCAGCATTTT
TRBV7-2	.	TRBJ2-2	few	CASSSGALNTGELFF	TGTGCCAGCAGCTCGGGGGCCCTGAACACCGGGGAGCTGTTTTTT
TRBV27	TRBD1	TRBJ1-2	.	CASTIGQGYGYTF	TGTGCCAGCACCATAGGACAGGGGTATGGCTACACCTTC
TRBV7-2	.	TRBJ2-7	few	CASSLPRRTESYEQYF	TGTGCCAGCAGCTTACCCCGGAGGACAGAGTCATACGAGCAGTACTTC
TRBV19	.	TRBJ2-1	.	CASSIDGRNEQFF	TGTGCCAGTAGTATAGATGGGCGGAATGAGCAGTTCTTC
TRBV7-2	TRBD2	TRBJ2-1	.	CASSSWGGINEQFF	TGTGCCAGCAGCTCCTGGGGGGGGATCAATGAGCAGTTCTTC
TRBV5-1	.	TRBJ2-7	.	CASSFETGSYEQYF	TGCGCCAGCAGCTTCGAGACGGGCTCCTACGAGCAGTACTTC
TRBV4-2	.	TRBJ2-7	.	CASSQDRTKSYEQYF	TGTGCCAGCAGCCAAGATCGCACGAAATCCTACGAGCAGTACTTC
TRBV5-1	TRBD1	TRBJ2-5	.	CASSLEGGGETQYF	TGCGCCAGCAGCTTGGAAGGGGGCGGGGAGACCCAGTACTTC
TRBV5-1	.	TRBJ2-6	.	CASSLEGGPPSGANVLTF	TGCGCCAGCAGCTTGGAAGGGGGGCCGCCCTCTGGGGCCAACGTCCTGACTTTC
TRBV6-5	.	TRBJ1-1	.	CASSYGAMNTEAFF	TGTGCCAGCAGTTACGGGGCCATGAACACTGAAGCTTTCTTT
TRBV27	TRBD2	TRBJ2-1	.	CASLAGGLYNEQFF	TGTGCCAGCCTAGCGGGAGGCCTCTACAATGAGCAGTTCTTC
TRBV5-8	.	TRBJ2-7	.	CASSLGSSYEQYF	TGTGCCAGCAGCTTGGGGTCTTCCTACGAGCAGTACTTC
TRBV11-2	.	TRBJ2-7	.	CASRGTGPYEQYF	TGTGCCAGTCGGGGCACGGGTCCCTACGAGCAGTACTTC
TRBV29-1	TRBD1	TRBJ2-4	.	CSAWTGLNIQYF	TGCAGCGCCTGGACAGGACTAAACATTCAGTACTTC
TRBV21-1	.	TRBJ2-7	once	CASSNYRDRPYEQYF	TGTGCCAGCAGCAACTACCGGGACAGACCCTACGAGCAGTACTTC
TRBV27	.	TRBJ2-2	.	CASSSGANTGELFF	TGTGCCAGCAGCTCCGGGGCCAACACCGGGGAGCTGTTTTTT
TRBV11-3	.	TRBJ2-1	.	CASSLRGETRNEQFF	TGTGCCAGCAGCTTGAGGGGAGAGACAAGGAATGAGCAGTTCTTC
TRBV6-6	.	TRBJ2-1	.	CASSSTGNGEQFF	TGTGCCAGCAGCTCAACAGGTAACGGTGAGCAGTTCTTC
TRBV9	.	TRBJ1-5	.	CASSVGREHQPQHF	TGTGCCAGCAGCGTAGGGAGGGAACATCAGCCCCAGCATTTT
TRBV5-6	.	TRBJ1-1	once	CASSWFGFPEAFF	TGTGCCAGCAGCTGGTTTGGTTTCCCTGAAGCTTTCTTT
TRBV27	TRBD2	TRBJ2-7	.	CASSSIGTGGYEQYF	TGTGCCAGCAGTAGTATCGGGACGGGGGGTTACGAGCAGTACTTC
TRBV7-9	.	TRBJ2-5	.	CASSFRIGEGETQYF	TGTGCCAGCAGCTTTAGGATAGGGGAAGGAGAGACCCAGTACTTC
TRBV14	TRBD1	TRBJ1-4	.	CASSRGQSSNEKLFF	TGTGCCAGCAGCCGGGGACAGTCAAGTAATGAAAAACTGTTTTTT
TRBV19	.	TRBJ1-5	.	CASSIFLGGLGSNQPQHF	TGTGCCAGTAGTATTTTTCTCGGGGGGCTCGGTAGCAATCAGCCCCAGCATTTT
TRBV7-9	.	TRBJ2-1	.	CASSPRTAGGNEQFF	TGTGCCAGCAGCCCCCGAACCGCAGGCGGCAATGAGCAGTTCTTC
TRBV6-1	.	TRBJ2-7	.	CASSEHPESYEQYF	TGTGCCAGCAGCGAACACCCTGAATCCTACGAGCAGTACTTC
TRBV9	.	TRBJ2-3	.	CASSVAGAETDTQYF	TGTGCCAGCAGCGTAGCGGGAGCGGAGACAGATACGCAGTATTTT
TRBV30	.	TRBJ2-7	.	CAWSVGESYEQYF	TGTGCCTGGAGTGTGGGGGAATCCTACGAGCAGTACTTC
TRBV6-1	.	TRBJ1-1	.	CASSEGAFF	TGTGCCAGCAGTGAAGGGGCTTTCTTT
TRBV7-9	.	TRBJ2-1	.	CASSLVSNEQFF	TGTGCCAGCAGCTTAGTTTCGAATGAGCAGTTCTTC
TRBV7-9	.	TRBJ2-1	once	CASSFTEQFF	TGTGCCAGCAGCTTTACTGAGCAGTTCTTC
TRBV25-1	TRBD1	TRBJ2-7	.	CASSEDRALNEQYF	TGTGCCAGCAGCGAGGACAGGGCTCTAAACGAGCAGTACTTC
TRBV28	TRBD2	TRBJ2-7	.	CASRGRETYEQYF	TGTGCCAGCAGGGGGCGGGAGACATACGAGCAGTACTTC
TRBV28	.	TRBJ1-5	.	CASTSRGGMSNQPQHF	TGTGCCAGCACCTCCCGAGGGGGGATGAGCAATCAGCCCCAGCATTTT
TRBV4-3	.	TRBJ2-7	.	CASSRGTMDAGEQYF	TGCGCCAGCAGCCGAGGGACAATGGATGCTGGGGAGCAGTACTTC
TRBV5-4	.	TRBJ2-2	.	CASSLNRGELFF	TGTGCCAGCAGCTTGAATCGTGGGGAGCTGTTTTTT
TRBV6-6	.	TRBJ2-1	.	CASSYPGYNEQFF	TGTGCCAGCAGTTACCCGGGGTACAATGAGCAGTTCTTC
TRBV2	.	TRBJ2-7	.	CASSEAGSDEQYF	TGTGCCAGCAGTGAAGCAGGGAGCGACGAGCAGTACTTC
TRBV6-5	.	TRBJ2-7	.	CASSYSTGTYEQYF	TGTGCCAGCAGTTACTCGACAGGAACCTACGAGCAGTACTTC
TRBV29-1	.	TRBJ2-7	.	CSVEGPGANYEQYF	TGCAGCGTTGAGGGGCCAGGGGCAAACTACGAGCAGTACTTC